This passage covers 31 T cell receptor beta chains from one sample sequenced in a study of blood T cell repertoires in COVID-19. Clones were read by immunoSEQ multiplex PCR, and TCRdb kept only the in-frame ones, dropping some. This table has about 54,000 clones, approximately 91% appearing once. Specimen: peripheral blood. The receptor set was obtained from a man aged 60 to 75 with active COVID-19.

The CDR3 DNA is TGTGCCAGCAGTTGGGGGGAGAGGGGCAATGAGCAGTTCTTC. It yields the protein CASSWGERGNEQFF. The chain combines TRBV27 with TRBJ2-1, with D tentatively TRBD2 (6 bases). V lost 4 bases to trimming and J lost 6 bases, with 13 bases between them. CDR3 length: 14 amino acids. CDR1 is MNHEY, CDR2 SMNVEV, per germline (reference sequence).

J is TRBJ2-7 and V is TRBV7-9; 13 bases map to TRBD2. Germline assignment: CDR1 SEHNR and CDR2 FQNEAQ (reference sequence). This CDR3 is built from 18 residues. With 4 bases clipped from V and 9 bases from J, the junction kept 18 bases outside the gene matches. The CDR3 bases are TGTGCCAGCAGCTCAACACGACAGGCCCCGGGACTAGCGGGGACGCAGTACTTC. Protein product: CASSSTRQAPGLAGTQYF.

As DNA, the CDR3 is TGTGCCAGCAGCGTAGAGGGAGAGCAGGACCACGAGCAGTACTTC. Amino acid sequence: CASSVEGEQDHEQYF. This chain joins TRBV9 and TRBJ2-7, with a weak D call TRBD2 (5 bases). CDR3 length: 15 residues. CDR1 is SGDLS and CDR2 is YYNGEE in the germline V gene. V shed 0 bases and J shed 5 bases, with 15 bases lying between them.

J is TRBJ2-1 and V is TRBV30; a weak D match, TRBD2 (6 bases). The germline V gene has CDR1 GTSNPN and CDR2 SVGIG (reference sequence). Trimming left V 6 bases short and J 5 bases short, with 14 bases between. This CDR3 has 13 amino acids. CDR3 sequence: CACSRGMNNEQFF. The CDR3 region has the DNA TGTGCCTGCTCTCGCGGGATGAACAATGAGCAGTTCTTC.

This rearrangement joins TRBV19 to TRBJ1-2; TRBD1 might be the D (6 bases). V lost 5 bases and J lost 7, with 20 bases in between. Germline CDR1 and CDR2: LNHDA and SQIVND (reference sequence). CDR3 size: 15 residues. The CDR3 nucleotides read TGTGCCAGTAGTGATAACAGGGCCACTACTCCTGGCTACACCTTC. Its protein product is CASSDNRATTPGYTF.

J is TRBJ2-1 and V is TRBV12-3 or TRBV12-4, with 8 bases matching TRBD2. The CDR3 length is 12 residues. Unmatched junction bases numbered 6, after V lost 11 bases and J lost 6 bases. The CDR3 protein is CASSRGGNEQFF. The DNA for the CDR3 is TGTGCCTCCTCCCGGGGGGGCAATGAGCAGTTCTTC.

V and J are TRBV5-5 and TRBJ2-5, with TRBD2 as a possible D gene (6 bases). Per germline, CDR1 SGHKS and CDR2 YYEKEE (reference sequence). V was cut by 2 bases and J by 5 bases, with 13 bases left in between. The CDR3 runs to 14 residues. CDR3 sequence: CASSLTGERETQYF. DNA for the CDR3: TGTGCCAGCAGCTTAACGGGAGAACGGGAGACCCAGTACTTC.

The CDR3: CASSATGVNSPLHF. CDR3 nucleotide sequence: TGTGCCAGCAGTGCGACAGGGGTGAATTCACCCCTCCACTTT. The chain recombines TRBV2 with TRBJ1-6, with 8 bases aligning to TRBD1. The ends lost 4 bases at V and 7 bases at J; junction bases unmatched: 3. This CDR3 contains 14 residues. Per germline, CDR1 SNHLY and CDR2 FYNNEI. Drawing the rest from reference TRBV2 and TRBJ1-6, the complete variable domain is EPEVTQTPSHQVTQMGQEVILRCVPISNHLYFYWYRQILGQKVEFLVSFYNNEISEKSEIFDDQFSVERPDGSNFTLKIRSTKLEDSAMYFCASSATGVNSPLHFGNGTRLTVT.

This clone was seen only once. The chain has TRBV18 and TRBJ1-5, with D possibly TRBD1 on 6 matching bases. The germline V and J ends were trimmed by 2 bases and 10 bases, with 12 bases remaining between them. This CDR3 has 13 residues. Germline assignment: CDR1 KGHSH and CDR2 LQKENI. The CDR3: CASSPDGQRPQHF. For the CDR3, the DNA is TGTGCCAGCTCACCAGACGGACAGAGACCCCAGCATTTT. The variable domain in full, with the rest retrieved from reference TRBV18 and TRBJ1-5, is NAGVMQNPRHLVRRRGQEARLRCSPMKGHSHVYWYRQLPEEGLKFMVYLQKENIIDESGMPKERFSAEFPKEGPSILRIQQVVRGDSAAYFCASSPDGQRPQHFGDGTRLSIL.

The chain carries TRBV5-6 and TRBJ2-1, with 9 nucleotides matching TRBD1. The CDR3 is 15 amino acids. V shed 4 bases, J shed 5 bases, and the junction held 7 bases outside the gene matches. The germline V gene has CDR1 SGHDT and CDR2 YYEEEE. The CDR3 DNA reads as TGTGCCAGCAGCCCCGGGACAGGGCTAAACAATGAGCAGTTCTTC. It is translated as CASSPGTGLNNEQFF.

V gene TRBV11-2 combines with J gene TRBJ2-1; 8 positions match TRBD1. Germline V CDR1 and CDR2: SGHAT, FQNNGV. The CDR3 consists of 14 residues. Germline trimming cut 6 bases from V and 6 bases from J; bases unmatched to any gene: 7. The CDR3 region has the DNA TGTGCCAGCAGATCCGGGACAGGCCTCAATGAGCAGTTCTTC. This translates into CASRSGTGLNEQFF.

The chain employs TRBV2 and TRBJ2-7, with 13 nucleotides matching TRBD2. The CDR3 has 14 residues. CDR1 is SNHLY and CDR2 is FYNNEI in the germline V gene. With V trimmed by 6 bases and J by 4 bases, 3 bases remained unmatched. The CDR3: CASSRTSGSYEQYF. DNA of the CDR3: TGTGCCAGCAGCCGGACTAGCGGGAGTTACGAGCAGTACTTC.

The CDR3 DNA reads as TGTGCCAGCAGCCAATCGACAGGTAGCAATCAGCCCCAGCATTTT. Translation: CASSQSTGSNQPQHF. The V call is TRBV3-1 (or the pseudogene TRBV3-2), the J call TRBJ1-5; D is perhaps TRBD1 (6 bases). This CDR3 contains 15 residues. Germline V CDR1 and CDR2: LGHDT, YNNKEL (reference sequence). The V and J ends lost 2 bases and 0 bases respectively, with 8 bases between them.

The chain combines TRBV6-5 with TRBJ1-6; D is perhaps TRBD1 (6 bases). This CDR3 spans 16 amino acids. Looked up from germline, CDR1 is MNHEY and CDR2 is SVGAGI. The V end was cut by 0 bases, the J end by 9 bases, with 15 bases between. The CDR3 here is CASSYSGALMASPLHF. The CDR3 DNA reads TGTGCCAGCAGTTACTCGGGGGCGCTTATGGCTTCACCCCTCCACTTT.

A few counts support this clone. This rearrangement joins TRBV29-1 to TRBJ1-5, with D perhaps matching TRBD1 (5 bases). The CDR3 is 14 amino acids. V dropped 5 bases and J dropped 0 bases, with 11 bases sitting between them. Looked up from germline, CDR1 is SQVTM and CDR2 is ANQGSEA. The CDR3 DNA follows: TGCAGCGTTCGAACAGGTAATAGCAATCAGCCCCAGCATTTT. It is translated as CSVRTGNSNQPQHF.

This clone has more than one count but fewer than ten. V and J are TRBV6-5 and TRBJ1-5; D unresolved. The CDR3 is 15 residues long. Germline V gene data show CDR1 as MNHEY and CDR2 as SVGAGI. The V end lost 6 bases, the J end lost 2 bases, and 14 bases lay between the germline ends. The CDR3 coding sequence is TGTGCCAGCAGCCCCCGGAGCGGGGGCAATCAGCCCCAGCATTTT. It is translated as CASSPRSGGNQPQHF.

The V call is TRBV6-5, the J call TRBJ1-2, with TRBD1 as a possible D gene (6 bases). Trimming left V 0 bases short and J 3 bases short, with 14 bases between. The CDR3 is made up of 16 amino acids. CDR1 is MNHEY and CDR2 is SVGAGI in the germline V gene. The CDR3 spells CASSYSGTGFDYGYTF. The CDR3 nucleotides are TGTGCCAGCAGTTACTCGGGTACAGGGTTCGACTATGGCTACACCTTC.

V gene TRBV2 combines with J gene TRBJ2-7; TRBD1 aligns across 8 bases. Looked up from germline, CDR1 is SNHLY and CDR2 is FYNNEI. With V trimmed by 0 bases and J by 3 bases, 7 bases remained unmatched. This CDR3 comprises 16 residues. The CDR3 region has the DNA TGTGCCAGCAGTGAAGCTGGGGCAGGGGGCATCTACGAGCAGTACTTC. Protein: CASSEAGAGGIYEQYF.

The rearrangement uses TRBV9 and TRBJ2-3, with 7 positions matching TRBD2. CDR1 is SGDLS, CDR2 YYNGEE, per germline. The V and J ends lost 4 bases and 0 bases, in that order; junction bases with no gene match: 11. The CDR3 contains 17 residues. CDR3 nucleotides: TGTGCCAGCAGCCGACGATCCCCACTAGCGAGCACAGATACGCAGTATTTT. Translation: CASSRRSPLASTDTQYF.

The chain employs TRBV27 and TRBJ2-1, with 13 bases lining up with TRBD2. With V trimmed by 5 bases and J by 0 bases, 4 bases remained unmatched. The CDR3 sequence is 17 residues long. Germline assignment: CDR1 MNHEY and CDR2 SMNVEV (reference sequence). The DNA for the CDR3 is TGTGCCAGCAGTCCTCGACTAGCGGGAGGCTCCTACAATGAGCAGTTCTTC. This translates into CASSPRLAGGSYNEQFF.

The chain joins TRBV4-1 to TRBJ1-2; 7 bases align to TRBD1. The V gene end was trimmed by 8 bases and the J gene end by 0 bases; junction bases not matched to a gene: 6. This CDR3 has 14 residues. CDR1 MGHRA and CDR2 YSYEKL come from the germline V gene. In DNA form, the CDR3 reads TGCGCCAGCTCTACAGGGGATTCTAACTATGGCTACACCTTC. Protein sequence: CASSTGDSNYGYTF.

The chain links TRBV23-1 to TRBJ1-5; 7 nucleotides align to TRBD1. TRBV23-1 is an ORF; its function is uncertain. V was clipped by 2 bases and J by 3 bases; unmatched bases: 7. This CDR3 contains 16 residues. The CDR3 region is CASSQLDRVFNQPQHF. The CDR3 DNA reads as TGCGCCAGCAGTCAACTCGACAGGGTTTTCAATCAGCCCCAGCATTTT.

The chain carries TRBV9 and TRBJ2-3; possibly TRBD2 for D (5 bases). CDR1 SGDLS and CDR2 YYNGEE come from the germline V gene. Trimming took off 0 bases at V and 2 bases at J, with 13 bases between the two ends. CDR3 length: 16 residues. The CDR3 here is CASSVEIGGYTDTQYF. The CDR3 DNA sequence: TGTGCCAGCAGCGTAGAAATTGGAGGCTACACAGATACGCAGTATTTT.

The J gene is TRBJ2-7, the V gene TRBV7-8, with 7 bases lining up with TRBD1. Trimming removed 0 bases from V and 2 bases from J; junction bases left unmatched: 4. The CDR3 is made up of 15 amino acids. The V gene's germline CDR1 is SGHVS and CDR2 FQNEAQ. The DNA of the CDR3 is TGTGCCAGCAGCTTAGCCGCGACAGGGCCCTACGAGCAGTACTTC. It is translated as CASSLAATGPYEQYF.

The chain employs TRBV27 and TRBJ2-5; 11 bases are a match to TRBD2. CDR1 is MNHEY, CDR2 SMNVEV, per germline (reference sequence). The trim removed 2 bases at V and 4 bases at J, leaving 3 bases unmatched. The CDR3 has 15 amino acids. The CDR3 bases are TGTGCCAGCAGTTTACGTGGACTAGCGGGAGAGACCCAGTACTTC. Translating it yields CASSLRGLAGETQYF.

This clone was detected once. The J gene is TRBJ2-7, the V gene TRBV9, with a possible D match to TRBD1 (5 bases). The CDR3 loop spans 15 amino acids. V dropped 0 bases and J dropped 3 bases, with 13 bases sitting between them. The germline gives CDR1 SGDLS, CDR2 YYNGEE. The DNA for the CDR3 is TGTGCCAGCAGCGTAGATTGGGGCCCCTACTACGAGCAGTACTTC. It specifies CASSVDWGPYYEQYF.

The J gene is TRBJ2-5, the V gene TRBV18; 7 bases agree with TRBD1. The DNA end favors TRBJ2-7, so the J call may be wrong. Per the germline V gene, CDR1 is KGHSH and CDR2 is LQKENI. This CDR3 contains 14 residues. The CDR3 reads CASSPRAGGYEQYF. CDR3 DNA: TGTGCCAGCTCACCAAGGGCAGGGGGCTACGAGCAGTACTTC.

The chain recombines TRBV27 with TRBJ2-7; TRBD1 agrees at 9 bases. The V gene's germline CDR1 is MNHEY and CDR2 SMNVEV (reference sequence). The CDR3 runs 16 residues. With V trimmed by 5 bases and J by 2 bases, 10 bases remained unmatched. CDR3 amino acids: CASSVKPGQGPYEQYF. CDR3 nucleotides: TGTGCCAGCAGTGTAAAGCCGGGACAGGGCCCCTACGAGCAGTACTTC.

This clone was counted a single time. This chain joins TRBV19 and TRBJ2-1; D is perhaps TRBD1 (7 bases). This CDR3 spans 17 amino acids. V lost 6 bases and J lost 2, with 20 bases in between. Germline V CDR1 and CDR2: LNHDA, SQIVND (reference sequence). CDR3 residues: CASSRRGASSPYNEQFF. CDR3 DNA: TGTGCCAGTAGCCGCAGGGGGGCTAGCTCACCCTACAATGAGCAGTTCTTC. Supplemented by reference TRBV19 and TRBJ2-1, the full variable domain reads DGGITQSPKYLFRKEGQNVTLSCEQNLNHDAMYWYRQDPGQGLRLIYYSQIVNDFQKGDIAEGYSVSREKKESFPLTVTSAQKNPTAFYLCASSRRGASSPYNEQFFGPGTRLTVL.

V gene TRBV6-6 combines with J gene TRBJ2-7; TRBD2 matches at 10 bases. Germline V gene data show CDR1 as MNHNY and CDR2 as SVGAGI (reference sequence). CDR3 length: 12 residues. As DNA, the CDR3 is TGTGTCGGGACTAGCGTCTCCTACGAGCAGTACTTC. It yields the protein CVGTSVSYEQYF.

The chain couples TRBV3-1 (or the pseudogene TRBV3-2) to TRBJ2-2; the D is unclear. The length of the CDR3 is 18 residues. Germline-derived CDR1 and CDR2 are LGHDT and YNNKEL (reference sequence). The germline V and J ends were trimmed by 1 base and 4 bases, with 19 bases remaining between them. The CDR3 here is CASSQVFSFSIGTGELFF. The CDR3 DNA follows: TGTGCCAGCAGCCAAGTGTTTAGCTTCTCAATCGGCACCGGGGAGCTGTTTTTT.